Below, 25 T cell receptor beta chains from the same sample are listed, as sequenced in a study of beta chain features in type 1 diabetes. Sequenced material consisted of expressed TCRB transcripts (all of the isolated RNA was reverse transcribed). Measured with immunoSEQ multiplex PCR; TCRdb has only the in-frame clones, and not every one. The sample records around 330,000 clones, more than 9.5% being singletons. The sequencing input was naive CD4+ T cells from blood. The source of these receptors is a woman in her 30s in good health.

This chain connects TRBV4-3 to TRBJ2-6; D is unresolved. Germline V CDR1 and CDR2: LGHNA, YSLEER. The germline V and J ends were trimmed by 0 bases and 5 bases, with 5 bases remaining between them. The CDR3 runs 14 residues. CDR3 region: CASSQDPWANVLTF. CDR3 coding DNA: TGCGCCAGCAGCCAAGATCCCTGGGCCAACGTCCTGACTTTC.

This clone appeared a few times. This rearrangement joins TRBV7-2 to TRBJ2-3; unclear D gene. Germline V gene sequence: CDR1 SGHTA, CDR2 FQGNSA. V was shortened by 5 bases and J by 0 bases, with 12 bases between the two germline ends. CDR3 size: 15 residues. CDR3 bases: TGTGCCAGCAGCCCGATCGGAGCCAGCACAGATACGCAGTATTTT. Translation gives CASSPIGASTDTQYF. Filled out from reference TRBV7-2 and TRBJ2-3, the complete variable domain reads GAGVSQSPSNKVTEKGKDVELRCDPISGHTALYWYRQSLGQGLEFLIYFQGNSAPDKSGLPSDRFSAERTGGSVSTLTIQRTQQEDSAVYLCASSPIGASTDTQYFGPGTRLTVL.

This chain links TRBV4-2 with TRBJ2-3; TRBD1 aligns across 8 bases. The CDR3 runs to 16 residues. J was trimmed by 2 bases and V by 6 bases; bases with no gene match: 10. Germline lookup yields CDR1 LGHNA and CDR2 YNFKEQ. This chain's CDR3 is CASRQGRTGLTDTQYF. The CDR3 nucleotides read TGTGCCAGCAGGCAGGGTAGGACAGGGCTCACAGATACGCAGTATTTT.

The V call is TRBV6-5, the J call TRBJ1-1, with 7 bases lining up with TRBD1. Germline-derived CDR1 and CDR2 are MNHEY and SVGAGI. The CDR3 totals 15 residues. V shed 4 bases, J shed 1 base, and the junction held 6 bases outside the gene matches. This CDR3 reads CASSSETGWNTEAFF. CDR3 DNA sequence: TGTGCCAGCAGTTCAGAGACAGGGTGGAACACTGAAGCTTTCTTT.

This clone was seen a handful of times. The CDR3 bases are TGTGCCAGCAGCTTAGAAGGGGCCGCCTACGAGCAGTACTTC. Translated, it gives CASSLEGAAYEQYF. This chain links TRBV7-2 with TRBJ2-7; a possible D gene is TRBD1 (5 bases). Trimming stripped 1 base from V and 2 bases from J, with 9 bases between. Germline CDR1 reads SGHTA; CDR2 reads FQGNSA. The CDR3 covers 14 residues. The variable domain in full, completed from reference TRBV7-2 and TRBJ2-7, reads GAGVSQSPSNKVTEKGKDVELRCDPISGHTALYWYRQSLGQGLEFLIYFQGNSAPDKSGLPSDRFSAERTGGSVSTLTIQRTQQEDSAVYLCASSLEGAAYEQYFGPGTRLTVT.

V gene TRBV2 combines with J gene TRBJ2-7, with D maybe TRBD2 (6 bases). The V gene's germline CDR1 is SNHLY and CDR2 FYNNEI. Trimming removed 5 bases at V and 5 bases at J, with 16 bases between. The CDR3 contains 14 residues. CDR3 sequence (DNA): TGTGCCAGCAGTCCCCTAGCGATAAGCAACGAGCAGTACTTC. Translated: CASSPLAISNEQYF.

This chain's CDR3 is CASSFQIAGAGDTQYF. The CDR3 DNA reads as TGCGCCAGCAGCTTTCAGATAGCGGGAGCCGGAGATACGCAGTATTTT. The rearrangement joins TRBV5-1 to TRBJ2-3; TRBD2 matches 9 bases. The V and J ends lost 2 bases and 5 bases, in that order; junction bases with no gene match: 9. This CDR3 has 16 amino acids. Germline loops: CDR1 SGHRS, CDR2 YFSETQ.

The chain employs TRBV18 and TRBJ2-3; 9 nucleotides line up with TRBD2. The germline gives CDR1 KGHSH, CDR2 LQKENI. The CDR3 extends over 18 amino acids. V lost 3 bases and J lost 0; bases outside the gene matches: 10. CDR3 DNA: TGTGCCAGCTCACCGCCTGCGGGAGGGGAAGTGAGCACAGATACGCAGTATTTT. It yields the protein CASSPPAGGEVSTDTQYF. The whole variable domain, remainder taken from reference TRBV18 and TRBJ2-3, is NAGVMQNPRHLVRRRGQEARLRCSPMKGHSHVYWYRQLPEEGLKFMVYLQKENIIDESGMPKERFSAEFPKEGPSILRIQQVVRGDSAAYFCASSPPAGGEVSTDTQYFGPGTRLTVL.

There are a few counts of this clone. This chain joins TRBV18 and TRBJ2-4; D is perhaps TRBD1 (6 bases). V shed 4 bases and J shed 0 bases, with 13 bases lying between them. The V gene's germline CDR1 is KGHSH and CDR2 LQKENI. CDR3 size: 16 residues. The CDR3 loop reads CASSLADSIAKNIQYF. The CDR3 region has the DNA TGTGCCAGCTCACTGGCGGACAGTATAGCCAAAAACATTCAGTACTTC. The variable domain in full, with the rest retrieved from reference TRBV18 and TRBJ2-4, is NAGVMQNPRHLVRRRGQEARLRCSPMKGHSHVYWYRQLPEEGLKFMVYLQKENIIDESGMPKERFSAEFPKEGPSILRIQQVVRGDSAAYFCASSLADSIAKNIQYFGAGTRLSVL.

The V gene is TRBV28, the J gene TRBJ2-1; 10 bases are shared with TRBD2. This CDR3 region has 20 residues. The germline CDR1 and CDR2 sequences are MDHEN and SYDVKM. V was pared by 6 bases and J by 0 bases, with 17 bases of the junction left unmatched. CDR3: CASSSGWLAGAPSSYNEQFF. The CDR3 nucleotides are TGTGCCAGCAGCTCCGGATGGCTAGCGGGAGCCCCGAGCTCCTACAATGAGCAGTTCTTC.

This clone was found a few times. This chain links TRBV7-2 with TRBJ2-1, with 8 bases lining up with TRBD2. J lost 6 bases, V lost 1 base, and 8 bases had no gene match. The length of the CDR3 is 16 residues. Per the germline V gene, CDR1 is SGHTA and CDR2 is FQGNSA. The CDR3 loop is CASSLVLGTSANEQFF. For the CDR3, the DNA is TGTGCCAGCAGCTTAGTGTTAGGGACTAGTGCCAATGAGCAGTTCTTC.

This clone has just a few counts. V and J are TRBV30 and TRBJ2-3, with 13 bases identical to TRBD2. This CDR3 region has 15 residues. V was pared by 8 bases and J by 4 bases, with 9 bases of the junction left unmatched. The germline V gene has CDR1 GTSNPN and CDR2 SVGIG (reference sequence). The CDR3 loop is CAKQLAGGPSDTQYF. DNA of the CDR3: TGTGCCAAGCAACTAGCGGGAGGGCCTTCAGATACGCAGTATTTT.

The chain recombines TRBV18 with TRBJ2-1; 7 bases are a match to TRBD2. The V gene's germline CDR1 is KGHSH and CDR2 LQKENI. V gave up 1 base and J gave up 2 bases; unmatched junction bases: 2. CDR3 length: 15 amino acids. The CDR3 DNA reads TGTGCCAGCTCACCACTAAGCGGGGCCTACAATGAGCAGTTCTTC. Its protein product is CASSPLSGAYNEQFF. Variable domain in full (rest from reference TRBV18 and TRBJ2-1): NAGVMQNPRHLVRRRGQEARLRCSPMKGHSHVYWYRQLPEEGLKFMVYLQKENIIDESGMPKERFSAEFPKEGPSILRIQQVVRGDSAAYFCASSPLSGAYNEQFFGPGTRLTVL.

This clone came up a few times. This sequence joins TRBV10-3 and TRBJ2-7, with 9 bases aligning to TRBD1. This CDR3 comprises 13 residues. V was pared by 8 bases and J by 6 bases, with 8 bases of the junction left unmatched. Germline V gives CDR1 ENHRY, CDR2 SYGVKD. The CDR3 coding sequence is TGTGCCATCTTCGGGACAGGGATCCTCGAGCAGTACTTC. Amino acids: CAIFGTGILEQYF.

V is TRBV29-1 and J is TRBJ2-5; weak D call: TRBD2 (6 bases). The germline V gene has CDR1 SQVTM and CDR2 ANQGSEA. This CDR3 is 14 amino acids long. Trimming pared 5 bases from V and 1 base from J, leaving 14 bases between. The CDR3 nucleotides are TGCAGCGTTTCCCAACGGCGGGGCCAAGAGACCCAGTACTTC. This sequence encodes CSVSQRRGQETQYF. Looking up the rest from reference TRBV29-1 and TRBJ2-5 gives the full variable domain: SAVISQKPSRDICQRGTSLTIQCQVDSQVTMMFWYRQQPGQSLTLIATANQGSEATYESGFVIDKFPISRPNLTFSTLTVSNMSPEDSSIYLCSVSQRRGQETQYFGPGTRLLVL.

The V call is TRBV7-6, the J call TRBJ2-5; TRBD1 matches at 7 bases. Germline V gives CDR1 SGHVS, CDR2 FNYEAQ. Germline trimming cut 4 bases from V and 4 bases from J; bases unmatched to any gene: 9. The CDR3 runs 15 residues. The CDR3: CASSSRQGNAETQYF. DNA for the CDR3: TGTGCCAGCAGCTCCCGACAGGGTAATGCAGAGACCCAGTACTTC.

This clone was observed a few times. The chain joins TRBV13 to TRBJ2-5; 7 bases agree with TRBD1. The J segment lost 1 base and the V segment lost 5 bases, leaving 7 bases of the junction unmatched. CDR3 size: 15 residues. Germline loops: CDR1 PRHDT, CDR2 FYEKMQ (reference sequence). The CDR3 loop reads CASSLRTGVQETQYF. The CDR3 DNA reads as TGTGCCAGCAGCCTAAGGACAGGAGTCCAAGAGACCCAGTACTTC.

This clone was seen a handful of times. The V and J genes are TRBV5-6 and TRBJ1-5; D call uncertain. The CDR3 runs 15 residues. Trimming stripped 0 bases from V and 1 base from J, with 8 bases between. Germline V gene lookup returns CDR1 SGHDT and CDR2 YYEEEE. The CDR3: CASSLGQTSNQPQHF. Written as DNA, the CDR3 is TGTGCCAGCAGCTTGGGACAAACGAGCAATCAGCCCCAGCATTTT.

This clone was seen a few times. The rearrangement uses TRBV2 and TRBJ2-1, with a tentative D call TRBD1 (6 bases). Germline values: CDR1 SNHLY, CDR2 FYNNEI. V lost 7 bases and J lost 2, with 15 bases in between. The CDR3 runs 15 residues. This CDR3 is CASIAQQGAYNEQFF. DNA of the CDR3: TGTGCCAGCATCGCCCAACAGGGAGCCTACAATGAGCAGTTCTTC.

The CDR3 loop is CASSLGPLAGVANEQFF. DNA for the CDR3: TGTGCCAGCAGTTTGGGACCCCTAGCGGGAGTTGCCAATGAGCAGTTCTTC. This chain uses TRBV28 with TRBJ2-1, with 10 nucleotides matching TRBD2. The CDR3 has 17 residues. Germline V gives CDR1 MDHEN, CDR2 SYDVKM. V shed 3 bases and J 6 bases; nucleotides not matched to a gene: 11.

The CDR3: CASSTSAGGAEAFF. Written as DNA, the CDR3 is TGTGCCAGCAGTACCTCGGCCGGGGGGGCTGAAGCTTTCTTT. V usage is TRBV6-5 and J usage is TRBJ1-1; a possible D gene is TRBD1 (5 bases). This CDR3 has 14 amino acids. V lost 5 bases and J lost 6, with 16 bases in between. Germline V CDR1 and CDR2: MNHEY, SVGAGI.

The genes are TRBV6-5 and TRBJ2-7, with a possible D match to TRBD1 (6 bases). The V gene lost 2 bases and the J gene lost 3 bases, with 14 bases spanning the gap. Germline V gives CDR1 MNHEY, CDR2 SVGAGI. The CDR3 has 15 amino acids. CDR3 sequence (DNA): TGTGCCAGCAGTTACGAGAGGGGGTGGAACTACGAGCAGTACTTC. This codes for CASSYERGWNYEQYF.

As for this clone: The junction does not match germline at one end; this may be a read error. The chain uses TRBV7-7 and TRBJ2-1; 13 positions agree with TRBD2. The germline V gene has CDR1 SSHAT and CDR2 FNYEAQ (reference sequence). The length of the CDR3 is 15 residues. The CDR3 nucleotides read TGTGCTAGCAGCCTAGGACTAGCGGGAGTTGATGAGCAGTTCTTC. Its protein product is CASSLGLAGVDEQFF.

In its sample, this clone was seen a few times. The rearrangement uses TRBV19 and TRBJ2-1; 10 nucleotides agree with TRBD1. Trimming at V came to 10 bases and at J to 4 bases, leaving 7 bases not matched to a gene. Germline loops: CDR1 LNHDA, CDR2 SQIVND (reference sequence). CDR3 length: 14 amino acids. This CDR3 reads CATRDRGRYNEQFF. In DNA form, the CDR3 reads TGTGCCACGAGAGACAGGGGGCGATACAATGAGCAGTTCTTC.

The chain recombines TRBV4-3 with TRBJ2-7; TRBD1 matches at 7 bases. Germline loops: CDR1 LGHNA, CDR2 YSLEER. V shed 4 bases, J shed 2 bases, and the junction held 5 bases outside the gene matches. The CDR3 extends over 14 amino acids. The CDR3 reads CASSPRTGAYEQYF. The CDR3 bases are TGCGCCAGCAGCCCTCGGACAGGAGCCTACGAGCAGTACTTC.